This T cell receptor beta chain was identified in a study of T cells in Graves' hyperthyroidism and ophthalmopathy. The V gene's germline CDR1 is SNHLY and CDR2 FYNNEI. This CDR3 spans 16 amino acids. Notes on this clonotype: Its target is unknown. One end of the junction varies from germline; a read error may be responsible.

Study-level results: Progression to ophthalmopathy was predicted a median of roughly 6.5 months early. Ophthalmopathy was told apart from stable hyperthyroidism by a 13 V-J model.

Amplification targeted TCR beta CDR3 regions from RNA transcripts. HTBI primers were the set used in a first-round RT-PCR of the TCR CDR3. TCRdb fed the multiplex PCR reads into MiXCR, producing one record per CDR3 protein. The profile covers hundreds of thousands of distinct CDR3 sequences, with about half appearing a single time and roughly 8.2% taken by the ten largest. The clonotype originates from a woman aged 18-35 years with Graves' hyperthyroidism. Sequencing input: peripheral blood or thyroid tissue (not recorded which). The chain recombines TRBV2 with TRBJ2-6; tentatively, D is TRBD1 (5 bases). CDR3 sequence reads: CASSAYLVSGAYVLTF. Written as DNA, the CDR3 is TGTGCCAGCAGTGCTTACCTCGTTAGTGGGGCCTACGTCCTGACTTTC.